This T cell receptor beta chain was documented in a study of PD-L1 blockade in urothelial cancer. For the study at large: Blood analyses occurred 3 weeks (second dose) and 6 weeks post treatment start. Researchers found blood samples held a median of roughly 140,000 T cells.

Pretreatment and on-treatment samples were taken, numbering 1 to 8 per patient. The V gene lost 9 bases and the J gene lost 0 bases, with 15 bases spanning the gap. This CDR3 has 15 residues. Germline V gene data show CDR1 as LNHDA and CDR2 as SQIVND (reference sequence). This clone was seen more than once but under ten times. Every PCR was spiked with synthetic TCR analog templates. Assay: immunoSEQ multiplex PCR; the TCRdb copy retains only in-frame clones and omits some. The repertoire holds about 80,000 clones, about nine tenths seen once, with roughly 5.2% in the top ten. The rearrangement uses TRBV19 and TRBJ1-5, with a weak D call TRBD1 (6 bases). The TCR originated in a woman in her seventies with urothelial cancer. The sequences come from PBMCs, collected around atezolizumab (anti-PD-L1) treatment. Here the CDR3 DNA reads TGTGCCAGCTGGGACATTACGTATAGCAATCAGCCCCAGCATTTT. It encodes CASWDITYSNQPQHF.